This TCR beta chain was obtained from a study of cytomegalovirus exposure and HLA in healthy donors. Study-level points and caveats: A missense DCLRE1C variant was associated with V- and J-gene trimming of TCR beta chains in a later analysis, and an independent cohort replicated the association. The classifier reportedly diagnosed cytomegalovirus status with high sensitivity and specificity. It has been reported that TCR beta sequences accurately predicted the HLA-A and HLA-B alleles of most subjects.

PCR was performed using 60 Vbeta and 13 Jbeta primers. Profiled with immunoSEQ multiplex PCR; TCRdb holds only in-frame clones, not every one. There are some 70,000 clones in the sample; around 78% occur only once, and 7.5% to 9% lies in the top ten. With respect to this clone: The antigen is undetermined.

The CDR3 runs to 15 residues. Germline CDR1 is SGHNT and CDR2 is YYREEE (reference sequence). V was clipped by 2 bases and J by 12 bases; unmatched bases: 12. Sequenced material: PBMCs. This TCR derives from a man aged 18-30 years in good health and CMV-seropositive. The chain links TRBV5-4 to TRBJ1-4, with 8 bases matching TRBD1. CDR3 coding DNA: TGTGCCAGCAGCTTACGAGACAGGGGCCCAACCCAACTGTTTTTT. Its protein product is CASSLRDRGPTQLFF.